This TCR beta chain emerged from a study of shared clonotypes between healthy human individuals. Study background: Researchers assigned three CD4 naive, three CD4 memory, two CD8 naive and one CD8 memory plate to each donor. Study findings and constraints: Sequencing depth was a factor that was expected to affect clonotype sharing among donors.

CDR3 length equals 14 residues. Germline V lookup: CDR1 MNHNY, CDR2 SVGAGI (reference sequence). The germline V and J ends were trimmed by 2 bases and 4 bases, with 9 bases remaining between them. This clone was detected ten times or more. Antigen: not known. The identical CDR3 is also encoded by other nucleotide sequences in the sample. Each sorted subset replicate got 200 ng genomic DNA, 30,000 or so genomes. Clones were read by immunoSEQ multiplex PCR, and TCRdb kept only the in-frame ones, dropping some. In the table there are approximately 1,000,000 clones, about 72% of which are singletons. The sequenced material came from memory CD4+ T cells from PBMCs. As to subset: CD45RA-negative fraction. This receptor was identified in a man between 18 and 29 years old in good health. Some clones in this sample may be carry-over from other donors' samples. This chain links TRBV6-6 with TRBJ1-5; D may be TRBD1 (5 bases). The chain's CDR3 is CASSYGTENQPQHF. For the CDR3, the DNA is TGTGCCAGCAGTTACGGGACGGAGAATCAGCCCCAGCATTTT.